The subject of this entry is one T cell receptor beta chain. Its antigen is currently unknown. This record comes from a study of shared clonotypes between healthy human individuals. This CDR3 has 17 residues. CDR1 is MDHEN, CDR2 SYDVKM, per germline. Trimming shortened V by 3 bases and J by 0 bases, and 17 bases separated the two germline ends. Profiled with immunoSEQ multiplex PCR; TCRdb holds only in-frame clones, not every one. This sample yields roughly 1.5 million clones, of which around 98% are seen a single time; roughly 0.45% belongs to the top ten. Points from the study as a whole: Despite large depth, sorted-subset datasets appeared incompletely sequenced.

The TCR originated in a man aged 30 to 45 in good health. The J gene is TRBJ1-1, the V gene TRBV28; D uncertain. Sequencing was performed on naive CD4+ T cells sorted from blood. The subset here: CD45RA+ positively selected. The CDR3 bases are TGTGCCAGCAGTTTGGGTATCGGTCGGAAGCTGAACACTGAAGCTTTCTTT. Its protein is CASSLGIGRKLNTEAFF.